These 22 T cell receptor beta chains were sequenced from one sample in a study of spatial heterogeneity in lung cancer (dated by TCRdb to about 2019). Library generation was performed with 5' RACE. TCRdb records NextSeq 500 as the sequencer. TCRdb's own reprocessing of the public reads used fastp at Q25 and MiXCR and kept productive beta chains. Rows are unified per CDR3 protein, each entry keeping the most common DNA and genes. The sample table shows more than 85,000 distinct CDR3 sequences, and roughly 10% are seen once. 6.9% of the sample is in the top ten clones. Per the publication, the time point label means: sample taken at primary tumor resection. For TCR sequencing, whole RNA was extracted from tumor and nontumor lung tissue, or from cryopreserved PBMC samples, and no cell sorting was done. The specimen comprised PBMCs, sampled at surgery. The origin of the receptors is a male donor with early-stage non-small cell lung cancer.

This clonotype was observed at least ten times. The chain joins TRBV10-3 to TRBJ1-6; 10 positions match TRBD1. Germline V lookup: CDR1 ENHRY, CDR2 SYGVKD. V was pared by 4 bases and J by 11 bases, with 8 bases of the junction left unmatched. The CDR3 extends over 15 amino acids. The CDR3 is CAISAGTGESAPLHF. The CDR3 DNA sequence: TGTGCCATCAGTGCCGGGACAGGGGAAAGTGCACCCCTCCACTTT.

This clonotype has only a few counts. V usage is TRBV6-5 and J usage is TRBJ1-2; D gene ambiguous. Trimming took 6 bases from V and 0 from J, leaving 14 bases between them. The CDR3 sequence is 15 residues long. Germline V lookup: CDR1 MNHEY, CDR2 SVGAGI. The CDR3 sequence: CASSSAGPSNYGYTF. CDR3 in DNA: TGTGCCAGCAGCTCAGCGGGTCCTTCTAACTATGGCTACACCTTC.

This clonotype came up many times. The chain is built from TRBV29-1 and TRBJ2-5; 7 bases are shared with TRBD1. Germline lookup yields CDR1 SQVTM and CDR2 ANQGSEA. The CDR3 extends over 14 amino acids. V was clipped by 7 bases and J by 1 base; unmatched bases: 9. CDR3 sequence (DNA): TGCAGCGCCATCAGGGGGAGCACCCAAGAGACCCAGTACTTC. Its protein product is CSAIRGSTQETQYF. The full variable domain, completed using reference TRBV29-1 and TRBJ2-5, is SAVISQKPSRDICQRGTSLTIQCQVDSQVTMMFWYRQQPGQSLTLIATANQGSEATYESGFVIDKFPISRPNLTFSTLTVSNMSPEDSSIYLCSAIRGSTQETQYFGPGTRLLVL.

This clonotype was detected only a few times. Written as DNA, the CDR3 is TGTGCCAGCAGTCGGACGGAGACCCACGATACGCAGTATTTT. Translating gives CASSRTETHDTQYF. The J gene is TRBJ2-3, the V gene TRBV12-3 or TRBV12-4; D gene unclear. V was pared by 5 bases and J by 6 bases, with 15 bases between. The CDR3 spans 14 residues.

CDR3 sequence reads: CASPLPSGSYNEQFF. The DNA of the CDR3 is TGTGCCAGCCCCTTGCCTAGCGGGTCCTACAATGAGCAGTTCTTC. The chain recombines TRBV7-9 with TRBJ2-1; TRBD2 agrees at 8 bases. The CDR3 covers 15 residues. Unmatched junction bases numbered 7, after V lost 8 bases and J lost 1 base. Per the germline V gene, CDR1 is SEHNR and CDR2 is FQNEAQ (reference sequence).

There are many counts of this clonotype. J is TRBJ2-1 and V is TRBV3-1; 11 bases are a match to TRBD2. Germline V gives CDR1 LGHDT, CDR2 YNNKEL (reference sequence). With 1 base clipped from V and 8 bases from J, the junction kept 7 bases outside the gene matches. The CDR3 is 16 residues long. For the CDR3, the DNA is TGTGCCAGCAGCCAAGTTAGCGGGAGGGCCAGGGATGAGCAGTTCTTC. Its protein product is CASSQVSGRARDEQFF.

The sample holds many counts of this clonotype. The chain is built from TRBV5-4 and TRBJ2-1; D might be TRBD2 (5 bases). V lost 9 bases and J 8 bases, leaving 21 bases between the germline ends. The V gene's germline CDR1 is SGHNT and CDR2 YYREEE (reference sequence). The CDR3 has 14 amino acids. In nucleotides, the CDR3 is TGTGCCACCTCCCAAGAGGGTCCCCTCTATGAGCAGTTCTTC. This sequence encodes CATSQEGPLYEQFF.

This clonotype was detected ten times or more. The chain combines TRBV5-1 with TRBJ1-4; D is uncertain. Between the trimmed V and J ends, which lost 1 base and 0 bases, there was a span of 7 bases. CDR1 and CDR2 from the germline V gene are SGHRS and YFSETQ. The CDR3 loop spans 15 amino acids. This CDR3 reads CASSLSAATNEKLFF. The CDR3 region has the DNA TGCGCCAGCAGCTTGTCGGCAGCAACTAATGAAAAACTGTTTTTT.

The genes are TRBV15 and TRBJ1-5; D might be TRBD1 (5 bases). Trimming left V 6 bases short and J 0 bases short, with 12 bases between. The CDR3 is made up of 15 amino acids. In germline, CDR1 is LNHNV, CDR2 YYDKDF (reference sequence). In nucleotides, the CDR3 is TGTGCCACCAGTTCGGACACGTATAGCAATCAGCCCCAGCATTTT. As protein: CATSSDTYSNQPQHF.

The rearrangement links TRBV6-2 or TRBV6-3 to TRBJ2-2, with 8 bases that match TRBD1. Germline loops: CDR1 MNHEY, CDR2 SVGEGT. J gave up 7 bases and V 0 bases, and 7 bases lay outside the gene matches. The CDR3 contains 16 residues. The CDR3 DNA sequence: TGTGCCAGCAGTTACTCGATGCAGGGGGCGAACGGGGAGCTGTTTTTT. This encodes CASSYSMQGANGELFF.

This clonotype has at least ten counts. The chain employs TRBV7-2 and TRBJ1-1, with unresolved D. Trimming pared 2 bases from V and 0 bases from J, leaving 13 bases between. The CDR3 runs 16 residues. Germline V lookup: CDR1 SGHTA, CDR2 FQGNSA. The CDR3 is CASSLLGIGLNTEAFF. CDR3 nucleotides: TGTGCCAGCAGCTTATTAGGGATAGGCTTGAACACTGAAGCTTTCTTT.

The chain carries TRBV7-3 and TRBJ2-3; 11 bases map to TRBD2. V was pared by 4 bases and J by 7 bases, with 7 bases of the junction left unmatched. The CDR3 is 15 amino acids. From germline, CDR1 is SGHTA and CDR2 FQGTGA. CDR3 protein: CASSSRSGGAYTQYF. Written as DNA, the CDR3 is TGTGCCAGCAGCTCCCGTAGCGGGGGGGCTTATACGCAGTATTTT.

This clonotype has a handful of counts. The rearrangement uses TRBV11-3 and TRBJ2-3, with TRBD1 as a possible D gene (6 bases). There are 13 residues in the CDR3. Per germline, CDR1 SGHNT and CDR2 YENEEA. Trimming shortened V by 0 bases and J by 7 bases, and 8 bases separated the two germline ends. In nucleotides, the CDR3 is TGTGCCAGCAGCTTAGATGGGGACAATACGCAGTATTTT. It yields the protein CASSLDGDNTQYF.

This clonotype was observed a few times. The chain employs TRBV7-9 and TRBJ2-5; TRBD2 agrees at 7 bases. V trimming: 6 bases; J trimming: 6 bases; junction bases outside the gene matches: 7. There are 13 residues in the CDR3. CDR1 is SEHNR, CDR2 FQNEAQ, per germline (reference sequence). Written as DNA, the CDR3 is TGTGCCAGCAGTTCTCCGGGACTACAGACCCAGTACTTC. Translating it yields CASSSPGLQTQYF.

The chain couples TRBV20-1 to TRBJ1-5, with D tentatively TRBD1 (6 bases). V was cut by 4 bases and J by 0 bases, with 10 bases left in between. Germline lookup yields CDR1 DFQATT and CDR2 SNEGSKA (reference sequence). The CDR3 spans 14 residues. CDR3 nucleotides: TGCAGTGCTACAGGGGCTGATAGCAATCAGCCCCAGCATTTT. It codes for CSATGADSNQPQHF.

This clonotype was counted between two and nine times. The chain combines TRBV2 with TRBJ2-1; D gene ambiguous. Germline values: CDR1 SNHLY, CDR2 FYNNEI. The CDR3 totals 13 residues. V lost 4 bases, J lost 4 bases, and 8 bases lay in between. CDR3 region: CASSAVGYNEQFF. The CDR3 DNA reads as TGTGCCAGCAGTGCGGTCGGGTACAATGAGCAGTTCTTC.

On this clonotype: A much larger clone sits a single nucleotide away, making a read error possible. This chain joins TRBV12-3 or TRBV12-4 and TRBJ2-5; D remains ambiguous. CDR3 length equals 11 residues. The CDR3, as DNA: TGTGCCTGCAGTCCGCTAAAGACCCAGTACTTC. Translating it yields CACSPLKTQYF.

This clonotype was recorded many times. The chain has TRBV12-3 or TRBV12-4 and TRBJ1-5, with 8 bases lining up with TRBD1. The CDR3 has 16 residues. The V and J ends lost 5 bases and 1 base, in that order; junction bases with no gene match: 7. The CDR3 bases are TGTGCCAGCAGTCCGGACAGGGCAGGGAGCAATCAGCCCCAGCATTTT. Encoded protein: CASSPDRAGSNQPQHF.

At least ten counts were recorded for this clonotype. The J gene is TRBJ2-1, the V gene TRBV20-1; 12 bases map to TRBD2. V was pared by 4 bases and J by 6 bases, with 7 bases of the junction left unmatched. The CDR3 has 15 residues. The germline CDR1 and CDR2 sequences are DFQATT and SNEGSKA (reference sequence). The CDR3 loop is CSAKDLAGGFNEQFF. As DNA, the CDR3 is TGCAGTGCTAAAGACCTAGCGGGGGGGTTCAATGAGCAGTTCTTC.

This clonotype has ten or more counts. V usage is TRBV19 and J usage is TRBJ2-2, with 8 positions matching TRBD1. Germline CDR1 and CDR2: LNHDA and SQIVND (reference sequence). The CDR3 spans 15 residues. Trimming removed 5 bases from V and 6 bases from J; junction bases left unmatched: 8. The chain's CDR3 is CASSPRTGLAGELFF. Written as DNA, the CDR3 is TGTGCCAGTAGTCCCCGGACAGGGTTAGCCGGGGAGCTGTTTTTT. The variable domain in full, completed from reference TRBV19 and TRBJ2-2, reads DGGITQSPKYLFRKEGQNVTLSCEQNLNHDAMYWYRQDPGQGLRLIYYSQIVNDFQKGDIAEGYSVSREKKESFPLTVTSAQKNPTAFYLCASSPRTGLAGELFFGEGSRLTVL.

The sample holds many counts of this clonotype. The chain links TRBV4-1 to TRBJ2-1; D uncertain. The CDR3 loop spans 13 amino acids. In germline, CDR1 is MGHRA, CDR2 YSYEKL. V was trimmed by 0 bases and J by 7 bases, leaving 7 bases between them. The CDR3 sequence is CASSQERLNEQFF. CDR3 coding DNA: TGCGCCAGCAGCCAAGAACGGTTGAATGAGCAGTTCTTC.

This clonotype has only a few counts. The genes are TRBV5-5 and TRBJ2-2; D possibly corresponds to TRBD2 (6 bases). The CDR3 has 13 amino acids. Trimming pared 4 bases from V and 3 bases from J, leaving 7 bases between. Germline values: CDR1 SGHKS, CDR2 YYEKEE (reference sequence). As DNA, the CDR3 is TGTGCCAGCAGCCTAGCGTACACCGGGGAGCTGTTTTTT. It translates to CASSLAYTGELFF. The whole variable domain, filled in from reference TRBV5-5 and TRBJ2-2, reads DAGVTQSPTHLIKTRGQQVTLRCSPISGHKSVSWYQQVLGQGPQFIFQYYEKEERGRGNFPDRFSARQFPNYSSELNVNALLLGDSALYLCASSLAYTGELFFGEGSRLTVL.